The T cell receptor (beta chain) described here comes from a study of cytomegalovirus exposure and HLA in healthy donors. Germline values: CDR1 KGHSH, CDR2 LQKENI. The V end was cut by 4 bases, the J end by 8 bases, with 18 bases between. The CDR3 is made up of 15 amino acids. Points from the study as a whole: Most likely, a cluster of highly shared sequence variants arose as a sequencing artifact.

Researchers ran the PCR with 60 Vbeta and 13 Jbeta primers. Only in-frame clones appear in the TCRdb table, and some are missing; sequencing was by immunoSEQ multiplex PCR. The table shows approximately 200,000 clones, with 65% to 90% occurring only once. In the case of this clone: Its antigen is currently unknown.

J is TRBJ2-1 and V is TRBV18, with D unclear. This clonotype originated in a woman aged 50 to 65 in good health and CMV-seronegative. Sequencing was performed on PBMCs. The CDR3 loop is CASSLTSPRVDEQFF. In DNA form, the CDR3 reads TGTGCCAGCTCACTTACATCCCCCCGGGTCGATGAGCAGTTCTTC.